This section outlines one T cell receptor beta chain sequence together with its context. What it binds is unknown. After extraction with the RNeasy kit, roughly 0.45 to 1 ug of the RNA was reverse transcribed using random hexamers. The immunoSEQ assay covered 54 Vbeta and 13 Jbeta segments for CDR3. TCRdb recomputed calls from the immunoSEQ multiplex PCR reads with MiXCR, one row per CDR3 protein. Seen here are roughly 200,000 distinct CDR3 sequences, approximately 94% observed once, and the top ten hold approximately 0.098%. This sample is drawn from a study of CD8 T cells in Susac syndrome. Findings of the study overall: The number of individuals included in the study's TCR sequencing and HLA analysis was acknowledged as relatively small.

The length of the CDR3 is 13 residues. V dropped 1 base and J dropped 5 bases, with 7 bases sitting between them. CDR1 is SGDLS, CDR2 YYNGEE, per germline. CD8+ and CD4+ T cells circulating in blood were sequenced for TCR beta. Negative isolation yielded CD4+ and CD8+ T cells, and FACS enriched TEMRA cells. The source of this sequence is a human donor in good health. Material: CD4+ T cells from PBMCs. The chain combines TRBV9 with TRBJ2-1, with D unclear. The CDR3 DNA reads TGTGCCAGCAGCGTAAGGGCTGACAATGAGCAGTTCTTC. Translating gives CASSVRADNEQFF. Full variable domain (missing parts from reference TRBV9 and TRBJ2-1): DSGVTQTPKHLITATGQRVTLRCSPRSGDLSVYWYQQSLDQGLQFLIQYYNGEERAKGNILERFSAQQFPDLHSELNLSSLELGDSALYFCASSVRADNEQFFGPGTRLTVL.